Listed here are 22 T cell receptor beta chains from one sample, sequenced in a study of T-cell reconstitution after alpha-beta-depleted transplantation in children. During its preparation, the TCRbeta library received unique molecular identifiers. TCRdb recomputed calls from the PCR reads with MiXCR, one row per CDR3 protein. The sample carries over 45,000 distinct CDR3 sequences, around 5.9% recorded once. Sequenced material: PBMCs, mostly from graft donor cells, taken 60 days after TCRalphabeta/CD19-depleted stem cell transplant. The receptors were sampled from a female patient aged 2-10 years who had a stem cell transplant for aplastic anemia, so the T cells may come from the graft donor.

The genes are TRBV7-3 and TRBJ2-3; D not certain. The CDR3 sequence is 11 residues long. Trimming took off 10 bases at V and 2 bases at J, with 7 bases between the two ends. The germline gives CDR1 SGHTA, CDR2 FQGTGA. CDR3 residues: CANRVTDTQYF. The CDR3 region has the DNA TGTGCCAACCGTGTCACAGATACGCAGTATTTT.

This clonotype was observed a few times. The CDR3 protein is CASSLGSGATSGSPNEQFF. The DNA of the CDR3 is TGTGCCAGCAGCTTAGGGAGTGGGGCGACTAGCGGGAGTCCCAATGAGCAGTTCTTC. V and J are TRBV7-9 and TRBJ2-1, with 12 bases fitting TRBD2. Germline CDR1 and CDR2: SEHNR and FQNEAQ (reference sequence). The CDR3 extends over 19 amino acids. J gave up 6 bases and V 1 base, and 13 bases lay outside the gene matches. The variable domain in full, with the rest retrieved from reference TRBV7-9 and TRBJ2-1, is DTGVSQNPRHKITKRGQNVTFRCDPISEHNRLYWYRQTLGQGPEFLTYFQNEAQLEKSRLLSDRFSAERPKGSFSTLEIQRTEQGDSAMYLCASSLGSGATSGSPNEQFFGPGTRLTVL.

In its sample, this clonotype was seen many times. The V call is TRBV7-9, the J call TRBJ2-1; D may correspond to TRBD1 or TRBD2 (6 bases each). V was clipped by 2 bases and J by 2 bases, with 10 bases between them. The CDR3 sequence is 15 residues long. Germline loops: CDR1 SEHNR, CDR2 FQNEAQ (reference sequence). The CDR3 DNA follows: TGTGCCAGCAGCTTAACGGGGGCGCCCTACAATGAGCAGTTCTTC. This sequence encodes CASSLTGAPYNEQFF. Full variable domain (remainder filled in from reference TRBV7-9 and TRBJ2-1): DTGVSQNPRHKITKRGQNVTFRCDPISEHNRLYWYRQTLGQGPEFLTYFQNEAQLEKSRLLSDRFSAERPKGSFSTLEIQRTEQGDSAMYLCASSLTGAPYNEQFFGPGTRLTVL.

The V gene is TRBV4-2, the J gene TRBJ1-6; D is unclear. Germline V lookup: CDR1 LGHNA, CDR2 YNFKEQ. Trimming removed 0 bases at V and 14 bases at J, with 11 bases between. The CDR3 covers 13 residues. DNA of the CDR3: TGTGCCAGCAGCCAAGACGATAGGCATGCCCTCCACTTT. Protein: CASSQDDRHALHF.

This clonotype occurred many times. The genes are TRBV28 and TRBJ2-7; perhaps TRBD1 as D (5 bases). Trimming removed 7 bases at V and 1 base at J, with 11 bases between. The CDR3 runs 13 residues. Germline V gives CDR1 MDHEN, CDR2 SYDVKM. The CDR3 here is CASKLGASYEQYF. As DNA, the CDR3 is TGTGCCAGCAAATTAGGGGCGTCCTACGAGCAGTACTTC.

This clonotype came up many times. Germline and junction disagree at one end, which may indicate a read error. V is TRBV6-1 and J is TRBJ2-7; TRBD1 might be the D (7 bases). Germline CDR1 and CDR2: MNHNS and SASEGT. This CDR3 spans 15 amino acids. The CDR3 here is CASREGGGGKNEQYF. CDR3 nucleotides: TGTGCCAGCAGGGAAGGCGGAGGGGGCAAGAACGAGCAGTACTTC.

This clonotype was seen more than once but under ten times. The chain is built from TRBV2 and TRBJ1-2, with a weak D call TRBD1 (6 bases). The CDR3 loop spans 13 amino acids. The germline V gene has CDR1 SNHLY and CDR2 FYNNEI. V shed 4 bases and J shed 7 bases, with 13 bases lying between them. CDR3 DNA: TGTGCCAGCAGTGCTTCAGGGGCGAGTGGCTACACCTTC. Residues: CASSASGASGYTF.

This clonotype has a count of ten or more. The chain links TRBV3-1 to TRBJ2-1; D call uncertain. Per germline, CDR1 LGHDT and CDR2 YNNKEL (reference sequence). The CDR3 extends over 11 amino acids. Trimming pared 4 bases from V and 12 bases from J, leaving 10 bases between. In DNA, the CDR3 is TGTGCCAGCAGCCTAGGTATTGCGCAGTTCTTC. Translating gives CASSLGIAQFF.

This clonotype came up many times. CDR3 amino acids: CASSPPTSGSSGANVLTF. As DNA, the CDR3 is TGCGCCAGCAGCCCCCCGACTAGCGGATCCTCTGGGGCCAACGTCCTGACTTTC. The chain employs TRBV5-1 and TRBJ2-6, with TRBD2 matching over 9 bases. Germline assignment: CDR1 SGHRS and CDR2 YFSETQ. J gave up 0 bases and V 4 bases, and 8 bases lay outside the gene matches. CDR3 length: 18 residues.

Many counts were recorded for this clonotype. The V and J genes are TRBV7-2 and TRBJ1-2; 7 bases align to TRBD1. Trimming at V came to 8 bases and at J to 6 bases, leaving 21 bases not matched to a gene. The CDR3 spans 17 residues. The germline gives CDR1 SGHTA, CDR2 FQGNSA. For the CDR3, the DNA is TGTGCCAGCGTACTTAGGTTAGGAGGGACAGAGAGGGATGGCTACACCTTC. Its protein product is CASVLRLGGTERDGYTF.

This clonotype was recorded many times. This rearrangement joins TRBV2 to TRBJ2-7; D perhaps matches TRBD2 (6 bases). Looked up from germline, CDR1 is SNHLY and CDR2 is FYNNEI. The CDR3 length is 12 residues. The V gene lost 4 bases and the J gene lost 4 bases, with 8 bases spanning the gap. In DNA, the CDR3 is TGTGCCAGCAGTGCGGGAGTTTACGAGCAGTACTTC. Amino acids: CASSAGVYEQYF.

This clonotype has a count of ten or more. The rearrangement uses TRBV12-3 or TRBV12-4 and TRBJ2-5, with unresolved D. This CDR3 comprises 13 residues. Trimming took off 3 bases at V and 4 bases at J, with 9 bases between the two ends. As DNA, the CDR3 is TGTGCCAGCAGTTTGATAGGTGGAGAGACCCAGTACTTC. Protein: CASSLIGGETQYF.

This clonotype was seen ten or more times. The rearrangement joins TRBV5-1 to TRBJ2-7; D is unclear. The CDR3 runs to 16 residues. CDR1 and CDR2 (germline): SGHRS, YFSETQ. Trimming removed 4 bases from V and 1 base from J, with 18 bases in between. Written as DNA, the CDR3 is TGCGCCAGCAGCCTTACGATCCAGAAAAATTCCTACGAGCAGTACTTC. As protein: CASSLTIQKNSYEQYF.

In this sample, this clonotype turned up many times. V and J are TRBV9 and TRBJ2-1; 9 positions agree with TRBD1. Trimming took 4 bases from V and 6 from J; bases not matched to a gene: 8. The germline CDR1 and CDR2 sequences are SGDLS and YYNGEE. The CDR3 covers 15 residues. CDR3 region: CASSPPGQGINEQFF. CDR3 DNA sequence: TGTGCCAGCAGCCCGCCGGGACAGGGAATCAATGAGCAGTTCTTC.

This clonotype was detected many times. The chain combines TRBV2 with TRBJ1-5, with 9 bases identical to TRBD1. The V segment lost 1 base and the J segment 5 bases; nucleotides outside the gene matches: 3. From germline, CDR1 is SNHLY and CDR2 FYNNEI. There are 15 residues in the CDR3. CDR3 sequence (DNA): TGTGCCAGCAGTGAAGGTGGACAGGGGCATCAGCCCCAGCATTTT. Encoded protein: CASSEGGQGHQPQHF.

This chain connects TRBV6-2 or TRBV6-3 to TRBJ2-7; D is tentatively TRBD1 or TRBD2 (6 bases each). Germline V gene lookup returns CDR1 MNHEY and CDR2 SVGEGT. This CDR3 has 14 amino acids. V lost 10 bases, J lost 1 base, and 17 bases lay in between. The CDR3, as DNA: TGTGCCACCTCGGTCGGGGGCGGGTCCTACGAGCAGTACGTC. Translating gives CATSVGGGSYEQYV.

This clonotype was seen repeatedly, ten times or more. The rearrangement uses TRBV29-1 and TRBJ2-3, with 7 bases aligning to TRBD1. The CDR3 covers 15 residues. The V gene's germline CDR1 is SQVTM and CDR2 ANQGSEA. The V segment lost 7 bases and the J segment 3 bases; nucleotides outside the gene matches: 13. CDR3 in amino acids: CSDVLGTDFTDTQYF. CDR3 bases: TGCAGCGATGTGCTTGGGACAGATTTTACAGATACGCAGTATTTT.

In this sample, this clonotype turned up many times. This chain uses TRBV11-2 with TRBJ2-1; 9 nucleotides agree with TRBD1. V shed 5 bases, J shed 15 bases, and the junction held 11 bases outside the gene matches. CDR1 and CDR2 from the germline V gene are SGHAT and FQNNGV. This CDR3 is built from 13 residues. The CDR3 is CASSPHRDRVGFF. In DNA form, the CDR3 reads TGTGCCAGCAGCCCCCACCGGGACAGGGTAGGGTTCTTC.

This clonotype was seen many times. The genes are TRBV20-1 and TRBJ1-2, with 9 bases identical to TRBD1. Germline assignment: CDR1 DFQATT and CDR2 SNEGSKA (reference sequence). There are 15 residues in the CDR3. J was trimmed by 7 bases and V by 3 bases; bases with no gene match: 12. The chain's CDR3 is CSASFDGGTGTGYTF. The CDR3 nucleotides read TGCAGTGCTAGTTTCGACGGCGGGACAGGGACTGGCTACACCTTC.

This clonotype was observed many times. The J gene is TRBJ2-1, the V gene TRBV5-6; D perhaps matches TRBD1 (6 bases). The ends were cut back, 2 bases at V and 5 bases at J, with 23 bases in the middle. From germline, CDR1 is SGHDT and CDR2 YYEEEE. The CDR3 runs to 18 residues. This chain's CDR3 is CASSFGPTGRGNHNEQFF. In DNA form, the CDR3 reads TGTGCCAGCAGCTTTGGGCCCACAGGAAGGGGGAACCACAATGAGCAGTTCTTC.

Many counts were recorded for this clonotype. The chain is built from TRBV10-3 and TRBJ2-7, with D perhaps matching TRBD1 or TRBD2 (5 bases each). V lost 7 bases to trimming and J lost 2 bases, with 15 bases between them. This CDR3 region has 14 residues. Germline CDR1 reads ENHRY; CDR2 reads SYGVKD. For the CDR3, the DNA is TGTGCCATCAACCCGGGACGGGATACCTACGAGCAGTACTTC. Amino acid sequence: CAINPGRDTYEQYF.

This clonotype was recorded at least ten times. The V call is TRBV9, the J call TRBJ1-4; 7 positions agree with TRBD1. Trimming took 4 bases from V and 4 from J; bases not matched to a gene: 7. The CDR3 extends over 15 amino acids. CDR1 and CDR2 from the germline V gene are SGDLS and YYNGEE. This CDR3 reads CASSFTGAGNEKLFF. CDR3 nucleotides: TGTGCCAGCAGCTTCACAGGGGCCGGTAATGAAAAACTGTTTTTT.